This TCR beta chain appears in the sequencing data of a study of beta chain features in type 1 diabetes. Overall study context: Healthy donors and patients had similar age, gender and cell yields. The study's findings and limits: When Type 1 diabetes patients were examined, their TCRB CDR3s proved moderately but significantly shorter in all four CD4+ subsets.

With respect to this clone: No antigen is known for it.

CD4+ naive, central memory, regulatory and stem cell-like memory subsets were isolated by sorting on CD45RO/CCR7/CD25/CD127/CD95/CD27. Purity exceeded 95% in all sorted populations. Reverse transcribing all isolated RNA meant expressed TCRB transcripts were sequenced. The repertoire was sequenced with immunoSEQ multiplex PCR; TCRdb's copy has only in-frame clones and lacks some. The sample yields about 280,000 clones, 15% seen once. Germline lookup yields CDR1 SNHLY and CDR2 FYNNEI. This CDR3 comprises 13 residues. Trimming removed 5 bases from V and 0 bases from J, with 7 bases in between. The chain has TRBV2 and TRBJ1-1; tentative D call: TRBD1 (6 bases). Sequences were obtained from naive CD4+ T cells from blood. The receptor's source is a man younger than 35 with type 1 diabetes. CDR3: CASSYRVNTEAFF. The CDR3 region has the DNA TGTGCCAGCAGTTACAGGGTGAACACTGAAGCTTTCTTT.